A selection of T cell receptor beta chains follows, all from one sample in a study of blood T cell repertoires in COVID-19. TCRdb keeps only in-frame clones here, not all; method: immunoSEQ multiplex PCR. This repertoire shows a few hundred thousand clones, approximately 84% found once; its top ten account for 5% to 7.5%. Sequenced material: PBMCs or T cells enriched from blood (not recorded which). These TCRs come from a woman between 45 and 65 years old who had been exposed to COVID-19. The CDR3 runs from the conserved cysteine through the conserved F or W. The D gene is left open where the match is weak. Expanded clones get a size class; other rows say once, few or many, or leave the size out.

clone size	J gene	D gene	V gene	CDR3 DNA	CDR3 protein
-	TRBJ2-2	TRBD1	TRBV28	TGTGCCAGCACCTGGACCGGGACAGGGTTCACCGGGGAGCTGTTTTTT	CASTWTGTGFTGELFF
-	TRBJ1-1	-	TRBV5-3	TGTGCCAGAAGCTCGGGGATTGAAGCTTTCTTT	CARSSGIEAFF
-	TRBJ1-1	-	TRBV12-3/TRBV12-4	TGTGCCAGCAGTTTGGGCGAGATTGAAGCTTTCTTT	CASSLGEIEAFF
-	TRBJ2-5	TRBD2	TRBV2	TGTGCCAGCAGTGGAAATTTCGGCGGGGGGCTGGAGACCCAGTACTTC	CASSGNFGGGLETQYF
-	TRBJ1-1	-	TRBV10-3	TGTGCCATCAATCGTGAGGGGAACACTGAAGCTTTCTTT	CAINREGNTEAFF
-	TRBJ1-2	TRBD1	TRBV5-4	TGTGCCAGCAGCCTATACGACAGGGTAGGCAATGGCTACACCTTC	CASSLYDRVGNGYTF
-	TRBJ1-2	-	TRBV18	TGTGCCAGCTCACCCTCATGGGGGCTTAGTGGCTACACCTTC	CASSPSWGLSGYTF
-	TRBJ1-1	TRBD1	TRBV11-2	TGTGCCAGCAGCTCGGACAGGGGTGCCACTGAAGCTTTCTTT	CASSSDRGATEAFF
once	TRBJ2-1	-	TRBV27	TGTGCCAGCAGTTCCCCCTCCAAGCGCGAGCAGTTCTTC	CASSSPSKREQFF
-	TRBJ1-1	-	TRBV6-1	TGTGCCAGCAGTGATACAGGGAGAACTGAAGCTTTCTTT	CASSDTGRTEAFF
few	TRBJ2-1	-	TRBV11-2	TGTGCCAGCAGCTTAGCCCAGTACATTAATGAGCAGTTCTTC	CASSLAQYINEQFF
-	TRBJ1-2	TRBD1	TRBV24-1	TGTGCCACCAGGGACAGGGGACGTGGTGGCTACACCTTC	CATRDRGRGGYTF
-	TRBJ1-1	-	TRBV27	TGTGCCAGCAGTTCTCACAGGGATGGCACTGAAGCTTTCTTT	CASSSHRDGTEAFF
few	TRBJ1-6	TRBD1	TRBV7-2	TGTGCCAGCAGCGTCACAGGGGGGAGAACCTATAATTCACCCCTCCACTTT	CASSVTGGRTYNSPLHF
-	TRBJ1-1	-	TRBV9	TGTGCCAGCAGCGCAGGGGACCTTAAAAACACTGAAGCTTTCTTT	CASSAGDLKNTEAFF
few	TRBJ1-4	TRBD1	TRBV5-5	TGTGCCAGCAGCTTTCCCGGACAGGGGATAAATGAAAAACTGTTTTTT	CASSFPGQGINEKLFF
-	TRBJ1-2	-	TRBV29-1	TGCAGCGTTGAAGATCAACAGCTTAACTATGGCTACACCTTC	CSVEDQQLNYGYTF
-	TRBJ1-2	TRBD1	TRBV28	TGTGCCAGCAGTTTCCCGGGTAGGGGGCTTGATGGCTACACCTTC	CASSFPGRGLDGYTF
once	TRBJ2-2	-	TRBV6-9	TGTGCCAGCAGTTCCGGCGGCGTAACCGGGGAGCTGTTTTTT	CASSSGGVTGELFF
-	TRBJ2-1	TRBD2	TRBV19	TGTGCCAGTAGCAGTAGCGGGGGGCCTTACAATGAGCAGTTCTTC	CASSSSGGPYNEQFF
-	TRBJ1-2	-	TRBV6-1	TGTGCCAGCAGTGAACAAGTCGAACTGTCAATCGATGGCTACACCTTC	CASSEQVELSIDGYTF
-	TRBJ2-2	TRBD1	TRBV11-1	TGTGCCAGCAGTCCCGACAGGGGTAGCACCGGGGAGCTGTTTTTT	CASSPDRGSTGELFF
-	TRBJ2-2	TRBD1	TRBV5-1	TGCGCCAGCAGAAGGACCGGACAGGTCGGTGGCACCGGGGAGCTGTTTTTT	CASRRTGQVGGTGELFF
-	TRBJ1-2	-	TRBV19	TGTGCCAGTAGTATCCTGGGGGCGCGGGTGGACTATGGCTACACCTTC	CASSILGARVDYGYTF
-	TRBJ2-7	-	TRBV5-1	TGCGCCAGCAGCTTGGGACACTCCTACGAGCAGTACTTC	CASSLGHSYEQYF
-	TRBJ2-3	TRBD1	TRBV14	TGTGCCAGCAGCCAAGCCGGGGACAGGAGAACAGATACGCAGTATTTT	CASSQAGDRRTDTQYF
-	TRBJ2-5	-	TRBV24-1	TGTGCCACCAGTGACCCTACCGGTTCGCAAGAGACCCAGTACTTC	CATSDPTGSQETQYF
-	TRBJ1-2	-	TRBV27	TGTGCCAGCAGTTTATCTGGCAGGGGAGGGAACTATGGCTACACCTTC	CASSLSGRGGNYGYTF
-	TRBJ1-1	TRBD1	TRBV13	TGTGCCAGCAGTCCTTTCGTGGGACAGGGTACTGAAGCTTTCTTT	CASSPFVGQGTEAFF
-	TRBJ2-5	-	TRBV5-1	TGCGCCAGCAGCGGAGGGGAGACCCAGTACTTC	CASSGGETQYF
-	TRBJ2-3	-	TRBV27	TGTGCCAGCGGGCGAAGCACAGATACGCAGTATTTT	CASGRSTDTQYF
-	TRBJ1-4	-	TRBV5-6	TGTGCCAGCAGCTTGGCTAGGACTCGGGCGGAAGAAAAACTGTTTTTT	CASSLARTRAEEKLFF
-	TRBJ2-7	-	TRBV5-4	TGTGCCAGCAGCATTCTCCTAGATCGGGAAACAAACGAGCAGTACTTC	CASSILLDRETNEQYF
-	TRBJ1-1	-	TRBV19	TGTGCCAGCGGGAACACAGAGAACACTGAAGCTTTCTTT	CASGNTENTEAFF
-	TRBJ2-1	TRBD1	TRBV7-2	TGTGCCAGCAGACCGCCTGGTGGGACAGGGGGGAATGAGCAGTTCTTC	CASRPPGGTGGNEQFF
-	TRBJ2-1	TRBD2	TRBV9	TGTGCCAGCAGCGCTAGCGGGGGATCCTACAATGAGCAGTTCTTC	CASSASGGSYNEQFF
once	TRBJ1-2	-	TRBV19	TGTGCCAGTAGTATGGGAGAGGACCGCCCTTATGGCTACACCTTC	CASSMGEDRPYGYTF
-	TRBJ2-5	-	TRBV29-1	TGCAGTTTCGCAGGGCAAGAGACCCAGTACTTC	CSFAGQETQYF
-	TRBJ2-7	TRBD1	TRBV5-1	TGCGCCAGCAGCCGGGACAGGGCCATCTACGAGCAGTACTTC	CASSRDRAIYEQYF
-	TRBJ2-2	TRBD2	TRBV2	TGTGCCAGCAAGACGAGCGGGGGTAACACCGGGGAGCTGTTTTTT	CASKTSGGNTGELFF
-	TRBJ1-1	-	TRBV19	TGTGCCAGTAGCTTCAGGGGATTGGACACTGAAGCTTTCTTT	CASSFRGLDTEAFF
-	TRBJ2-2	TRBD2	TRBV11-2	TGTGCCAGCAGCCAAAGCGGGGATAACACCGGGGAGCTGTTTTTT	CASSQSGDNTGELFF
once	TRBJ1-1	-	TRBV5-1	TGCGCCAGCAGCCGCGAGTCAAAGAGCGGTGAAGCTTTCTTT	CASSRESKSGEAFF
once	TRBJ1-1	-	TRBV6-1	TGTGCCAGCAGTGAAGCGGGGCGGAACACTGAAGCTTTCTTT	CASSEAGRNTEAFF
-	TRBJ2-4	-	TRBV28	TGTGCCAGCAGTGGGGGGAACCAGGACATTCAGTACTTC	CASSGGNQDIQYF
-	TRBJ1-5	-	TRBV19	TGTGCCAGTAGCCGGGGGAGGACTTTCACGCCCCAGCATTTT	CASSRGRTFTPQHF
-	TRBJ1-1	-	TRBV18	TGTGCCAGCTCGCCTTCGACAGGCATGAACACTGAAGCTTTCTTT	CASSPSTGMNTEAFF
-	TRBJ1-1	-	TRBV11-2	TGTGCCAGCAGGTCGGGGGGCTGGAACACTGAAGCTTTCTTT	CASRSGGWNTEAFF
-	TRBJ1-1	-	TRBV10-2	TGCGCCAGCAGTGAGCTCGCCGGTGACAGAGACACTGAAGCTTTCTTT	CASSELAGDRDTEAFF
-	TRBJ2-1	TRBD2	TRBV4-3	TGCGCCAGCAGCCAAGATCAAACTAGCGGGGATGAGCAGTTCTTC	CASSQDQTSGDEQFF
-	TRBJ2-7	TRBD2	TRBV7-2	TGTGCCAGCAGCTATGGACTAGCGGGGGGCACCTCCTACGAGCAGTACTTC	CASSYGLAGGTSYEQYF
-	TRBJ1-2	-	TRBV28	TGTGCCAGCAGCAAAGGAGGCGGTCTGGGCGCGTTAGCTGGCTACACCTTC	CASSKGGGLGALAGYTF